The 22 T cell receptor beta chains given below trace back to one sample, sequenced in a study of chemoradiotherapy in HPV16-positive cancers (dated by TCRdb to 2021 to 2024). The library was prepared using the immunoSEQ multiplex PCR assay. Imported from immuneACCESS, the table was reduced by TCRdb to in-frame sequences with V and J called. These copies leave out some clones; in studies compared against another copy, an unresolved V gene accounts for under half, and the cause of the remainder is not known. This sample holds 15,000 or so clones; over 90% were observed only once. Of the sample, 13% to 15% falls within the top ten clones. The sequenced sample was blood, obtained from a patient who underwent chemoradiotherapy. These receptors all come from a human donor with HPV-associated anogenital cancer.

About this clone itself: One end of the junction does not line up with germline, which may come from a read error. This rearrangement joins TRBV6-1 to TRBJ2-5, with D perhaps matching TRBD1 (6 bases). Per germline, CDR1 MNHNS and CDR2 SASEGT. This CDR3 region has 13 residues. CDR3 in amino acids: CASSEGGSETQYF. The CDR3 bases are TGTGCCAGCAGCGAAGGGGGTTCCGAGACCCAGTACTTC.

The chain joins TRBV10-3 to TRBJ2-7; the match to TRBD1 covers 8 bases. Germline CDR1 is ENHRY and CDR2 is SYGVKD. The junction had 11 bases not matched to a gene; V was cut back by 5 bases and J by 5 bases. The CDR3 loop spans 15 amino acids. CDR3 in DNA: TGTGCCATCAGTCTGGGACAGGTAGGTGGTAACGAGCAGTACTTC. Protein sequence: CAISLGQVGGNEQYF.

In its sample, this clone was seen once. This chain connects TRBV21-1 to TRBJ2-3; the D call of TRBD2 is as the table states it, not checked on the DNA. TRBV21-1 is assigned pseudogene status. The CDR3 contains 18 residues. The CDR3 DNA follows: TGTGCCAGCAGCACCAGACAGACTAGCGGGGGGTGCGCAGATACGCAGTATTTT. It specifies CASSTRQTSGGCADTQYF.

The gene calls are TRBV10-3 and TRBJ1-2; D gene uncertain. The CDR3 sequence is 16 residues long. Germline lookup yields CDR1 ENHRY and CDR2 SYGVKD. Trimming shortened V by 2 bases and J by 8 bases, and 21 bases separated the two germline ends. This CDR3 reads CAISEKGATYVIGYTF. For the CDR3, the DNA is TGTGCCATCAGTGAGAAGGGAGCGACATACGTTATCGGCTACACCTTC.

Worth noting for this clone: Germline and junction disagree at one end, which may indicate a read error. The V and J genes are TRBV6-5 and TRBJ1-2; weak D call: TRBD1 (6 bases). CDR3 size: 14 residues. Germline V gene lookup returns CDR1 MNHEY and CDR2 SVGAGI. CDR3 residues: CASSPPGHYYGYTF. The DNA for the CDR3 is TGTGCCAGCAGTCCACCGGGACATTACTACGGCTACACCTTC.

The chain carries TRBV5-5 and TRBJ1-5, with 11 bases fitting TRBD1. Germline assignment: CDR1 SGHKS and CDR2 YYEKEE (reference sequence). This CDR3 is 15 amino acids long. With V trimmed by 4 bases and J by 2 bases, 2 bases remained unmatched. The CDR3 reads CASSGGQGGNQPQHF. For the CDR3, the DNA is TGTGCCAGCAGCGGGGGACAGGGGGGCAATCAGCCCCAGCATTTT.

This clone appeared a few times. The chain recombines TRBV29-1 with TRBJ2-2; either TRBD1 or TRBD2 may fit D (7 bases each). This CDR3 is 18 amino acids long. V was trimmed by 5 bases and J by 0 bases, leaving 22 bases between them. Germline V CDR1 and CDR2: SQVTM, ANQGSEA. The CDR3 DNA reads as TGCAGCGTTAAAGGCCCCATGGGGAGGGGGCCGAACACCGGGGAGCTGTTTTTT. Its protein is CSVKGPMGRGPNTGELFF.

The rearrangement joins TRBV9 to TRBJ1-3; tentative D call: TRBD1 (6 bases). Between the trimmed V and J ends, which lost 3 bases and 6 bases, there was a span of 13 bases. This CDR3 spans 14 amino acids. The germline gives CDR1 SGDLS, CDR2 YYNGEE. Here the CDR3 DNA reads TGTGCCAGCAGCGACCAGGGGTTTAAAAACACCATATATTTT. Protein sequence: CASSDQGFKNTIYF.

This chain links TRBV7-7 with TRBJ2-5; D possibly corresponds to TRBD2 (5 bases). This CDR3 comprises 14 residues. V lost 1 base, J lost 6 bases, and 12 bases lay in between. CDR1 is SSHAT, CDR2 FNYEAQ, per germline (reference sequence). CDR3 sequence: CASSLGLAEQTQYF. Written as DNA, the CDR3 is TGTGCCAGCAGCTTAGGTCTAGCAGAGCAGACCCAGTACTTC.

The chain employs TRBV5-1 and TRBJ2-3; D unclear. This CDR3 has 13 amino acids. Germline CDR1 and CDR2: SGHRS and YFSETQ. V was pared by 5 bases and J by 6 bases, with 13 bases between. The CDR3 loop reads CASSDRWADTQYF. In DNA, the CDR3 is TGCGCCAGCAGTGACCGATGGGCGGATACGCAGTATTTT.

The J gene is TRBJ2-3, the V gene TRBV6-1; D unclear. The V gene lost 10 bases and the J gene lost 6 bases, with 17 bases spanning the gap. Germline CDR1 and CDR2: MNHNS and SASEGT. The CDR3 spans 13 residues. DNA of the CDR3: TGTGCCACCGTCCTCGGACCAAGGGATACGCAGTATTTT. Translating gives CATVLGPRDTQYF.

CDR3: CAIRMDLSGNTIYF. Written as DNA, the CDR3 is TGTGCCATCAGAATGGACCTCTCTGGAAACACCATATATTTT. The chain carries TRBV10-3 and TRBJ1-3, with D uncertain. This CDR3 comprises 14 residues. V shed 6 bases and J shed 0 bases, with 9 bases lying between them. In germline, CDR1 is ENHRY, CDR2 SYGVKD.

The chain carries TRBV7-8 and TRBJ2-7; D is possibly TRBD1 (7 bases). Germline CDR1 and CDR2: SGHVS and FQNEAQ. Trimming removed 5 bases from V and 4 bases from J, with 15 bases in between. The CDR3 runs to 14 residues. The CDR3 DNA is TGTGCCAGCAGCGGTCGGACAGGACTATACGAGCAGTACGTC. As protein: CASSGRTGLYEQYV.

The chain joins TRBV28 to TRBJ1-2; TRBD1 agrees at 9 bases. CDR3 length equals 14 residues. V lost 6 bases, J lost 4 bases, and 6 bases stayed unmatched. CDR1 and CDR2 from the germline V gene are MDHEN and SYDVKM. CDR3 nucleotide sequence: TGTGCCAGCAGGTCCACAGGGGGCAGCTATGGCTACACCTTC. The encoded protein is CASRSTGGSYGYTF.

The V and J genes are TRBV10-3 and TRBJ1-2; no definite D call. CDR1 and CDR2 from the germline V gene are ENHRY and SYGVKD. This CDR3 contains 13 residues. V lost 7 bases and J lost 7, with 16 bases in between. The CDR3 coding sequence is TGTGCCATCACCGTTGAACCAAGTAGTGGCTACACCTTC. Protein: CAITVEPSSGYTF.

The chain employs TRBV7-9 and TRBJ2-5; the D gene could be TRBD1 or TRBD2 (5 bases each). Trimming took 5 bases from V and 5 from J, leaving 18 bases between them. CDR1 is SEHNR, CDR2 FQNEAQ, per germline (reference sequence). CDR3 length: 15 amino acids. CDR3 bases: TGTGCCAGCAGCCCCGGGGCTATGGATCCGGAGACCCAGTACTTC. This codes for CASSPGAMDPETQYF.

The chain couples TRBV4-3 to TRBJ2-1, with TRBD1 as a possible D gene (6 bases). Germline CDR1 and CDR2: LGHNA and YSLEER. V lost 2 bases, J lost 9 bases, and 11 bases lay in between. The CDR3 is 13 amino acids. The CDR3: CASSQSVGGEQFF. The DNA for the CDR3 is TGCGCCAGCAGCCAATCCGTAGGGGGTGAGCAGTTCTTC.

The rearrangement joins TRBV5-4 to TRBJ2-3; TRBD2 matches 7 bases. V was clipped by 3 bases and J by 7 bases; unmatched bases: 14. This CDR3 has 16 amino acids. Germline CDR1 reads SGHNT; CDR2 reads YYREEE (reference sequence). The CDR3 loop is CASSSGGVPSPNTQYF. The CDR3 DNA follows: TGTGCCAGCAGCTCTGGGGGGGTCCCGAGTCCAAATACGCAGTATTTT. Full variable domain (outside the CDR3, taken from reference TRBV5-4 and TRBJ2-3): ETGVTQSPTHLIKTRGQQVTLRCSSQSGHNTVSWYQQALGQGPQFIFQYYREEENGRGNFPPRFSGLQFPNYSSELNVNALELDDSALYLCASSSGGVPSPNTQYFGPGTRLTVL.

The V call is TRBV5-1, the J call TRBJ1-2; 10 bases agree with TRBD1. Germline CDR1 SGHRS, CDR2 YFSETQ. This CDR3 has 15 residues. The trim removed 0 bases at V and 13 bases at J, leaving 12 bases unmatched. CDR3 loop: CASSLALGQGFTGTF. The CDR3, as DNA: TGCGCCAGCAGCTTGGCCCTGGGACAGGGGTTCACTGGCACCTTC.

The chain uses TRBV7-8 and TRBJ1-1, with 10 bases fitting TRBD1. Germline V gives CDR1 SGHVS, CDR2 FQNEAQ. V lost 4 bases and J lost 6; bases outside the gene matches: 17. The CDR3 is made up of 18 amino acids. The CDR3: CASSSLQGDRGLRAEAFF. The CDR3 nucleotides read TGTGCCAGCAGCTCTTTGCAAGGGGACAGGGGCCTAAGGGCTGAAGCTTTCTTT.

The chain combines TRBV6-5 with TRBJ2-1, with a weak D call TRBD2 (6 bases). Trimming took off 7 bases at V and 1 base at J, with 8 bases between the two ends. The CDR3 consists of 13 residues. Per germline, CDR1 MNHEY and CDR2 SVGAGI. CDR3 in amino acids: CASTGDSYNEQFF. The CDR3 nucleotides are TGTGCCAGCACGGGGGATTCCTACAATGAGCAGTTCTTC.

The rearrangement links TRBV2 to TRBJ1-2; 8 bases agree with TRBD1. V dropped 6 bases and J dropped 4; count of bases not matched to a gene: 7. The germline gives CDR1 SNHLY, CDR2 FYNNEI. This CDR3 contains 14 residues. The CDR3, as DNA: TGTGCCAGCAGCGTTCAGACAGGGGCCTATGGCTACACCTTC. Encoded protein: CASSVQTGAYGYTF. The whole variable domain, remainder taken from reference TRBV2 and TRBJ1-2, is EPEVTQTPSHQVTQMGQEVILRCVPISNHLYFYWYRQILGQKVEFLVSFYNNEISEKSEIFDDQFSVERPDGSNFTLKIRSTKLEDSAMYFCASSVQTGAYGYTFGSGTRLTVV.